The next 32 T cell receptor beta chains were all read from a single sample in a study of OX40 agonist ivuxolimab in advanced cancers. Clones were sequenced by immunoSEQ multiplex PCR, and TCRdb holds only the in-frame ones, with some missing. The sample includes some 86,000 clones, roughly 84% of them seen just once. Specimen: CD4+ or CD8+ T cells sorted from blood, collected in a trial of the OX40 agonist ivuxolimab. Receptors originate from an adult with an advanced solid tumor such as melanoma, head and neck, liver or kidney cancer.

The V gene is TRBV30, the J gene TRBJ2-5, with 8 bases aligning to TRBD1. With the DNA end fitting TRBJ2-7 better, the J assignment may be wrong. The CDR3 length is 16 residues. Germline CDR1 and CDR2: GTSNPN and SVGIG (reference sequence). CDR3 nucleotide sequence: TGTGCCTGGAGTGTACGCGACAGGGGCCAAACCTACGAGCAGTACTTC. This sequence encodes CAWSVRDRGQTYEQYF.

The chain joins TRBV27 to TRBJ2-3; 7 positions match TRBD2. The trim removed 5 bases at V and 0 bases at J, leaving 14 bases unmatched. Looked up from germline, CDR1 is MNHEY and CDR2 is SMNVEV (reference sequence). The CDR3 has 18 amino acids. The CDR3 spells CASSKDPIAGVSTDTQYF. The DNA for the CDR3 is TGTGCCAGCAGTAAAGACCCCATAGCGGGTGTAAGCACAGATACGCAGTATTTT.

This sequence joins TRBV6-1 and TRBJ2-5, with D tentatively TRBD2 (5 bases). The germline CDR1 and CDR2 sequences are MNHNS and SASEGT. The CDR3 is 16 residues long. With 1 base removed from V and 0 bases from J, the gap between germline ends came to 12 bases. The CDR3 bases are TGTGCCAGCAGTGAAGGGGAGACATCGTACCAAGAGACCCAGTACTTC. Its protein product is CASSEGETSYQETQYF.

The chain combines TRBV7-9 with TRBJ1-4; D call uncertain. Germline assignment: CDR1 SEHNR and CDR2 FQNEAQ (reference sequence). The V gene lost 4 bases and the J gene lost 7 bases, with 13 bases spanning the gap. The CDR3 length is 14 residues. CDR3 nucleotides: TGTGCCAGCAGCTCATTGGGATCATCTGAAAAACTGTTTTTT. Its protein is CASSSLGSSEKLFF. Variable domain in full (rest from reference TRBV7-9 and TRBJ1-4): DTGVSQNPRHKITKRGQNVTFRCDPISEHNRLYWYRQTLGQGPEFLTYFQNEAQLEKSRLLSDRFSAERPKGSFSTLEIQRTEQGDSAMYLCASSSLGSSEKLFFGSGTQLSVL.

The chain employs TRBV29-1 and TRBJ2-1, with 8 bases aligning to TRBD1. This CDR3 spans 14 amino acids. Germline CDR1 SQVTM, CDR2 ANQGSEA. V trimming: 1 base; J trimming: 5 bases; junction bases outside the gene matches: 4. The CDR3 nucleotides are TGCAGCGTTGAAGTACAGGGGGTCCACAATGAGCAGTTCTTC. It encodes CSVEVQGVHNEQFF.

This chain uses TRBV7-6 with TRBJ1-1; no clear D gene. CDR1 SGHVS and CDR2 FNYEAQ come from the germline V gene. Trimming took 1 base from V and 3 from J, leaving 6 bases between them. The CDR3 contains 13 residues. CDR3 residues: CASSLGEDTEAFF. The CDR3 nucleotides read TGTGCCAGCAGCTTAGGCGAGGACACTGAAGCTTTCTTT. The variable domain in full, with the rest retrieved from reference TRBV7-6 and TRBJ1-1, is GAGVSQSPRYKVTKRGQDVALRCDPISGHVSLYWYRQALGQGPEFLTYFNYEAQQDKSGLPNDRFSAERPEGSISTLTIQRTEQRDSAMYRCASSLGEDTEAFFGQGTRLTVV.

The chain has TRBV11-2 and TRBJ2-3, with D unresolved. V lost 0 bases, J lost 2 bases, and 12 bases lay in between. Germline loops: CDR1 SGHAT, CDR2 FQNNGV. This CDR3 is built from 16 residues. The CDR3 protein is CASSLEVVHSTDTQYF. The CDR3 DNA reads TGTGCCAGCAGCTTAGAAGTGGTCCATTCCACAGATACGCAGTATTTT.

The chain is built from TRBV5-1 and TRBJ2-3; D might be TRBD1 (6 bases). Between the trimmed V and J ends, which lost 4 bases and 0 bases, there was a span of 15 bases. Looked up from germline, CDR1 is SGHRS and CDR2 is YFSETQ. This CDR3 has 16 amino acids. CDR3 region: CASSIQGVPSTDTQYF. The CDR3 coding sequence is TGCGCCAGCAGCATACAGGGCGTCCCTAGCACAGATACGCAGTATTTT.

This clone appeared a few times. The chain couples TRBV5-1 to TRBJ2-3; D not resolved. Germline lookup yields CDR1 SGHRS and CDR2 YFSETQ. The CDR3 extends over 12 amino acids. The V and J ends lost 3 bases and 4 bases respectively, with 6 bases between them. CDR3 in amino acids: CASSSHPDTQYF. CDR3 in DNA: TGCGCCAGCAGCTCCCACCCAGATACGCAGTATTTT.

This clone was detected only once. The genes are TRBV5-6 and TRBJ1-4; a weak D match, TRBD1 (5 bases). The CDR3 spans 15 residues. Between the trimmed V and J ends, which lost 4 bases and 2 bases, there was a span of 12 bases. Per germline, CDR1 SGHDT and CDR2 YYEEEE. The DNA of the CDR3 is TGTGCCAGCAGCCCCATGGGGGGTACTAATGAAAAACTGTTTTTT. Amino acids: CASSPMGGTNEKLFF.

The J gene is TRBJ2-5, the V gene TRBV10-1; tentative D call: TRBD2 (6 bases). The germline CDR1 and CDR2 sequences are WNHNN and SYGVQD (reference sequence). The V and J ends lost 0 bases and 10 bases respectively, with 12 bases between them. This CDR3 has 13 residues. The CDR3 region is CASSESNRRGQYF. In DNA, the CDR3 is TGCGCCAGCAGTGAGTCCAACCGGAGGGGCCAGTACTTC.

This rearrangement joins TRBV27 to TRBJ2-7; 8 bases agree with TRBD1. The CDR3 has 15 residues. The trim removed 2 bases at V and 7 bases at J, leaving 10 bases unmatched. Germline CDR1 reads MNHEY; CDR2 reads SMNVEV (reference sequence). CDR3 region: CASSLGTGLLVEQYF. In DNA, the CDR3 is TGTGCCAGCAGTTTAGGGACAGGACTCTTGGTGGAGCAGTACTTC.

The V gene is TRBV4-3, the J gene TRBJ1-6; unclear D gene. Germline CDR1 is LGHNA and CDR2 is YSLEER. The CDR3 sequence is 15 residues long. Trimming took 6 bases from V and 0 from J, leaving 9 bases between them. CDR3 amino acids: CASRLSNSYNSPLHF. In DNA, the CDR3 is TGCGCCAGCAGGCTCAGCAACTCCTATAATTCACCCCTCCACTTT.

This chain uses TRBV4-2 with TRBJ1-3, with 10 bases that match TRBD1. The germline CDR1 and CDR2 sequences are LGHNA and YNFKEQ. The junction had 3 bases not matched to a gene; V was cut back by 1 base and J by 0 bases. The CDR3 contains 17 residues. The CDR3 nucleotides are TGTGCCAGCAGCCAAGGACAGGGGGCTACCTCTGGAAACACCATATATTTT. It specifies CASSQGQGATSGNTIYF.

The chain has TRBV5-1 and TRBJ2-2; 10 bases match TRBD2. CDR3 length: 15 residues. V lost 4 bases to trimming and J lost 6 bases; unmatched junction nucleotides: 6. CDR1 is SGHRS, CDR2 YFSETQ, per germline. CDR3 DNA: TGCGCCAGCAGCATGACCGGGACTAGCGCCGGGGAGCTGTTTTTT. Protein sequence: CASSMTGTSAGELFF.

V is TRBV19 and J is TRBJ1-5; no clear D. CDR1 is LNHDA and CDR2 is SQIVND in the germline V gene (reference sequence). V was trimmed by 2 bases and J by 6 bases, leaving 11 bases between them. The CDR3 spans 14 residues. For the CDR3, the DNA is TGTGCCAGTAGTATAAAACCTTTTTTTCAGCCCCAGCATTTT. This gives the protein CASSIKPFFQPQHF.

For the CDR3, the DNA is TGTGCCACCAGCCCCGGGACAGGCTACGAGCAGTACTTC. Translating gives CATSPGTGYEQYF. V and J are TRBV15 and TRBJ2-7, with 8 bases that match TRBD1. The CDR3 length is 13 residues. With 5 bases clipped from V and 3 bases from J, the junction kept 3 bases outside the gene matches. Germline CDR1 is LNHNV and CDR2 is YYDKDF (reference sequence).

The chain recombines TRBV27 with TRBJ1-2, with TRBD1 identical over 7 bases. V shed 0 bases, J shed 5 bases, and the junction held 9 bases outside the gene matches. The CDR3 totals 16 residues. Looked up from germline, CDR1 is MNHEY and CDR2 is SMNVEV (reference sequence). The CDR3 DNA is TGTGCCAGCAGTTTATCTAGGGGAGGGGGCGTTTATGGCTACACCTTC. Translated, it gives CASSLSRGGGVYGYTF.

This chain's CDR3 is CASSQGVGANTEAFF. In DNA form, the CDR3 reads TGTGCCAGCAGCCAAGGGGTGGGAGCGAACACTGAAGCTTTCTTT. V usage is TRBV4-2 and J usage is TRBJ1-1; D not certain. This CDR3 comprises 15 residues. Germline V gene lookup returns CDR1 LGHNA and CDR2 YNFKEQ. The V end was cut by 1 base, the J end by 1 base, with 10 bases between.

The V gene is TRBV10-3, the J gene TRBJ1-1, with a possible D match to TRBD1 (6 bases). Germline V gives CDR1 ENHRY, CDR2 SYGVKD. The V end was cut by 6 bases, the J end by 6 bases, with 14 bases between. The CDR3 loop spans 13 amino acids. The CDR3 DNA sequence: TGTGCCATCAGAAAGGGTGGGGGCCCTGAAGCTTTCTTT. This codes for CAIRKGGGPEAFF.

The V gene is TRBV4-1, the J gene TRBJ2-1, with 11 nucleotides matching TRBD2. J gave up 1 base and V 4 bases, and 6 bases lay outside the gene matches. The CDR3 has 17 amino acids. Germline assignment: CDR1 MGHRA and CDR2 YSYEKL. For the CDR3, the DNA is TGCGCCAGCAGCCTTTCCGGGACTAGCGGTTCCTACAATGAGCAGTTCTTC. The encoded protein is CASSLSGTSGSYNEQFF.

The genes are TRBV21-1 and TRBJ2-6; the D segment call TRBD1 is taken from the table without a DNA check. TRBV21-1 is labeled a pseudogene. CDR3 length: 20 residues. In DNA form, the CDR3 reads TGTGCCAGCAGCATACTGGTAAAGACAGGTAGAAAATCTGGGGCCAACGTCCTGACTTTC. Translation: CASSILVKTGRKSGANVLTF.

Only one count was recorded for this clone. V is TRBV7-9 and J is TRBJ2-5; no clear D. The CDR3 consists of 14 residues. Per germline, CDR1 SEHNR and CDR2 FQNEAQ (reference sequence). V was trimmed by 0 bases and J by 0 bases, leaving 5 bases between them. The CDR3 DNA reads TGTGCCAGCAGCTTAGCGGGGTACCAAGAGACCCAGTACTTC. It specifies CASSLAGYQETQYF.

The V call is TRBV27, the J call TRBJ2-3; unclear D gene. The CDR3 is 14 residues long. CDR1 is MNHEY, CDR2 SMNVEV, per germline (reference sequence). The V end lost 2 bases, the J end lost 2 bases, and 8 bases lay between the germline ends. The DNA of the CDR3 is TGTGCCAGCAGTTTAACTCGGATCACAGATACGCAGTATTTT. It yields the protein CASSLTRITDTQYF.

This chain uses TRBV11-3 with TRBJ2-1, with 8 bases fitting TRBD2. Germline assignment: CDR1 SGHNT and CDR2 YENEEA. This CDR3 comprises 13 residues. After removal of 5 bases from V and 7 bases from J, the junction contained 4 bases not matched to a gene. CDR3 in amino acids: CASSRGGRNEQFF. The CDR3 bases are TGTGCCAGCAGCAGAGGCGGGAGGAATGAGCAGTTCTTC.

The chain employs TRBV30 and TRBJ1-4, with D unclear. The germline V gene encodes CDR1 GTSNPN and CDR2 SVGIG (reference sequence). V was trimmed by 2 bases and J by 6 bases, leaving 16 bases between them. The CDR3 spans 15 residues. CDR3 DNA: TGTGCCTGGAGTCCGAAGACGGACCCTTATGAAAAACTGTTTTTT. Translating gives CAWSPKTDPYEKLFF.

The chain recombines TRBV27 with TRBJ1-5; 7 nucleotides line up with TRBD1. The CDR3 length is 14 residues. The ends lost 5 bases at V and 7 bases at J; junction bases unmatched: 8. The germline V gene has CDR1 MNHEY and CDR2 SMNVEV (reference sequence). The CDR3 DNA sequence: TGTGCCAGCAGTCTAATCGGGACAGAGCAGCCCCAGCATTTT. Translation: CASSLIGTEQPQHF.

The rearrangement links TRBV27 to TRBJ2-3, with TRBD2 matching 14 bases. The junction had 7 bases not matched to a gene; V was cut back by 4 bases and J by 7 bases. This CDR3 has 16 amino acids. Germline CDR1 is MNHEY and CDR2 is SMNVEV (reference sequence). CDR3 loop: CASSSGLAGVENTQYF. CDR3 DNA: TGTGCCAGCAGTTCGGGACTAGCGGGAGTAGAAAATACGCAGTATTTT.

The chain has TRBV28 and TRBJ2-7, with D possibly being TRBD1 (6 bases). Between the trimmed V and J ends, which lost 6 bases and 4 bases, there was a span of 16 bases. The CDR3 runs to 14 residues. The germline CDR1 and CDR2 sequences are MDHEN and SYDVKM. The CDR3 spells CASSEQGFEYEQYF. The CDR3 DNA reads TGTGCCAGCAGCGAACAGGGCTTTGAGTACGAGCAGTACTTC.

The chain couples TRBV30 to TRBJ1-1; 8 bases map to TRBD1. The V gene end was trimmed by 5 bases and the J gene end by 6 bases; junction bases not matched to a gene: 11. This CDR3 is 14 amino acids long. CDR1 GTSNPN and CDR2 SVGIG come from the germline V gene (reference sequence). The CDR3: CAWGGGQVGAEAFF. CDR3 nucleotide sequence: TGTGCCTGGGGTGGGGGACAGGTTGGGGCTGAAGCTTTCTTT.

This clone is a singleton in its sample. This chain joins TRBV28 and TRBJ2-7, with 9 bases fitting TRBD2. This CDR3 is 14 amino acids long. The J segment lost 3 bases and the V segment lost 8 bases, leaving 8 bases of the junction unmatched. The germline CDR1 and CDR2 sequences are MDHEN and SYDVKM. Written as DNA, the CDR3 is TGTGCCAGCGCGGAGGGACTAGCTTACTACGAGCAGTACTTC. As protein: CASAEGLAYYEQYF.

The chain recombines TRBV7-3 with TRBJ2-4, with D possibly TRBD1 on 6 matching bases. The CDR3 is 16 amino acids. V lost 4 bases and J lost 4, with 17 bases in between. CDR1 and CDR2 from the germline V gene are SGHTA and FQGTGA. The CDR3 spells CASSSQGYGNKNIQYF. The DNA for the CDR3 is TGTGCCAGCAGCTCCCAGGGGTACGGAAATAAAAACATTCAGTACTTC.